The source of this T cell receptor beta chain is a study of Ad26.COV2.S vaccination and SARS-CoV-2 variants. Points from the study as a whole: Vaccine recipients posted higher spike-specific TCR breadth than their placebo counterparts. Using TCR breadth and depth analyses may have led to underestimated total T cell responses. Spike-specific responses of CD8+ and CD4+ T cells were reported to display substantial breadth after vaccination. Vaccine and placebo recipients had comparable breadth of non-spike TCRs.

Noted treatment: around 19 received Ad26.COV2.S at low or high dose, single or two shots; roughly 5 received placebo; per-sample allocation not given. After the first vaccine or placebo injection, samples were drawn on day 63. Sequenced by immunoSEQ multiplex PCR; TCRdb stores in-frame clones only, minus some. The sample records about 350,000 clones, 75% to 90% being singletons. About this clone: Its antigen is undetermined.

The CDR3 is 15 residues long. CDR1 and CDR2 (germline): SNHLY, FYNNEI. Trimming removed 3 bases from V and 0 bases from J; junction bases left unmatched: 2. The chain joins TRBV2 to TRBJ2-1; 7 bases are a match to TRBD2. The starting material was peripheral blood, obtained in a trial of Ad26.COV2.S vaccine versus placebo. This receptor was obtained from a person between 18 and 59 years old who received the Ad26.COV2.S COVID-19 vaccine or a placebo. The CDR3 sequence: CASSDERGSYNEQFF. The CDR3 bases are TGTGCCAGCAGTGATGAGCGGGGCTCCTACAATGAGCAGTTCTTC.